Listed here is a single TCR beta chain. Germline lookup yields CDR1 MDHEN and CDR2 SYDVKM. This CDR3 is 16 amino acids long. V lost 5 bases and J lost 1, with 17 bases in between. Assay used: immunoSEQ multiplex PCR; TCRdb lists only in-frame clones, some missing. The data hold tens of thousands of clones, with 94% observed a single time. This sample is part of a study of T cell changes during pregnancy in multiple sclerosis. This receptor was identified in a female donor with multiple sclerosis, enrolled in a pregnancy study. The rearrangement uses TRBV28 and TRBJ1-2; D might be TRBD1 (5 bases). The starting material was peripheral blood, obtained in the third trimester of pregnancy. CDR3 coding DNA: TGTGCCAGCAGTAGCCCGTTACGGGGGTTTAACTATGGCTACACCTTC. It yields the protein CASSSPLRGFNYGYTF.